Below, 27 T cell receptor beta chains from the same sample are listed, as sequenced in a study of cytomegalovirus exposure and HLA in healthy donors. Only in-frame clones appear in the TCRdb table, and some are missing; sequencing was by immunoSEQ multiplex PCR. The sample lists some 230,000 clones; 75% to 95% were seen once. The sequencing input was PBMCs. The receptors come from a woman between 18 and 29 years old in good health and CMV-seronegative.

This rearrangement joins TRBV11-2 to TRBJ2-7, with TRBD2 as a possible D gene (6 bases). CDR3 length: 12 amino acids. Trimming pared 5 bases from V and 5 bases from J, leaving 10 bases between. CDR1 is SGHAT, CDR2 FQNNGV, per germline. The DNA for the CDR3 is TGTGCCAGCAGCCTCGGAGGGAACGAGCAGTACTTC. Translation gives CASSLGGNEQYF.

V gene TRBV30 combines with J gene TRBJ2-1; the match to TRBD2 covers 15 bases. The CDR3 length is 17 residues. Germline assignment: CDR1 GTSNPN and CDR2 SVGIG (reference sequence). Germline trimming cut 1 base from V and 5 bases from J; bases unmatched to any gene: 6. For the CDR3, the DNA is TGTGCCTGGAGTGCCGGAAGGACTAGCGGGAGGGACAATGAGCAGTTCTTC. It codes for CAWSAGRTSGRDNEQFF.

V usage is TRBV7-9 and J usage is TRBJ2-7, with 7 bases that match TRBD1. Germline loops: CDR1 SEHNR, CDR2 FQNEAQ (reference sequence). The V and J ends lost 5 bases and 3 bases, in that order; junction bases with no gene match: 4. This CDR3 is built from 13 residues. The CDR3 region is CASSRRDSYEQYF. Here the CDR3 DNA reads TGTGCCAGCAGCCGCCGGGACAGCTACGAGCAGTACTTC.

This chain joins TRBV11-1 and TRBJ2-2; 9 bases fit TRBD2. In germline, CDR1 is SGHAT, CDR2 FQDESV (reference sequence). The V segment lost 3 bases and the J segment 5 bases; nucleotides outside the gene matches: 10. The CDR3 is 17 residues long. Written as DNA, the CDR3 is TGTGCCAGCAGCTTCAACTTAGCGGGAGTGATTACCGGGGAGCTGTTTTTT. Translating it yields CASSFNLAGVITGELFF.

This chain links TRBV4-1 with TRBJ1-2; 8 bases line up with TRBD1. The J segment lost 2 bases and the V segment lost 1 base, leaving 3 bases of the junction unmatched. Germline V lookup: CDR1 MGHRA, CDR2 YSYEKL. The CDR3 consists of 15 residues. For the CDR3, the DNA is TGCGCCAGCAGCCAAGGGACAGGGCAAAACTATGGCTACACCTTC. It translates to CASSQGTGQNYGYTF.

This chain joins TRBV6-1 and TRBJ1-2; D possibly corresponds to TRBD1 (6 bases). The CDR3 spans 13 residues. The V and J ends lost 10 bases and 1 base respectively, with 13 bases between them. The germline gives CDR1 MNHNS, CDR2 SASEGT. DNA for the CDR3: TGTGCCAACCCGACAGGCCATAACTATGGCTACACCTTC. It yields the protein CANPTGHNYGYTF.

The chain recombines TRBV7-6 with TRBJ2-3; D unclear. CDR1 is SGHVS, CDR2 FNYEAQ, per germline. V gave up 0 bases and J gave up 6 bases, with 4 bases separating them. This CDR3 contains 12 residues. CDR3: CASSLASDTQYF. CDR3 bases: TGTGCCAGCAGCTTAGCTTCGGATACGCAGTATTTT.

The chain carries TRBV4-1 and TRBJ2-1, with 9 bases that match TRBD2. Trimming removed 4 bases from V and 8 bases from J; junction bases left unmatched: 9. Germline V CDR1 and CDR2: MGHRA, YSYEKL. The CDR3 contains 15 residues. The CDR3 reads CASSPEREVMDEQFF. For the CDR3, the DNA is TGCGCCAGCAGCCCAGAGCGGGAGGTCATGGATGAGCAGTTCTTC.

This chain links TRBV5-5 with TRBJ2-1; TRBD1 aligns across 8 bases. Trimming cost V 4 bases and J 8 bases; bases outside gene matches: 11. The germline CDR1 and CDR2 sequences are SGHKS and YYEKEE (reference sequence). The CDR3 has 15 amino acids. The chain's CDR3 is CASSLGQGPGDEQFF. Written as DNA, the CDR3 is TGTGCCAGCAGCCTCGGACAGGGTCCGGGGGATGAGCAGTTCTTC. Full variable domain (remainder filled in from reference TRBV5-5 and TRBJ2-1): DAGVTQSPTHLIKTRGQQVTLRCSPISGHKSVSWYQQVLGQGPQFIFQYYEKEERGRGNFPDRFSARQFPNYSSELNVNALLLGDSALYLCASSLGQGPGDEQFFGPGTRLTVL.

The CDR3 DNA sequence: TGTGCCAGCAGTTGGACACCTCTCATGAACACTGAAGCTTTCTTT. Protein: CASSWTPLMNTEAFF. The V and J genes are TRBV28 and TRBJ1-1, with a weak D call TRBD1 (5 bases). In germline, CDR1 is MDHEN, CDR2 SYDVKM. There are 15 residues in the CDR3. Trimming stripped 4 bases from V and 0 bases from J, with 12 bases between. The full variable domain, with the rest looked up from reference TRBV28 and TRBJ1-1, is DVKVTQSSRYLVKRTGEKVFLECVQDMDHENMFWYRQDPGLGLRLIYFSYDVKMKEKGDIPEGYSVSREKKERFSLILESASTNQTSMYLCASSWTPLMNTEAFFGQGTRLTVV.

The V call is TRBV9, the J call TRBJ2-1; 8 bases fit TRBD2. CDR1 is SGDLS, CDR2 YYNGEE, per germline. The V gene end was trimmed by 1 base and the J gene end by 6 bases; junction bases not matched to a gene: 6. The CDR3 has 15 residues. CDR3 protein: CASSVLSGGPNEQFF. CDR3 nucleotides: TGTGCCAGCAGCGTATTATCGGGAGGGCCCAATGAGCAGTTCTTC.

V is TRBV18 and J is TRBJ1-2; 7 bases are a match to TRBD1. V lost 6 bases, J lost 4 bases, and 8 bases stayed unmatched. CDR1 and CDR2 from the germline V gene are KGHSH and LQKENI. The CDR3 contains 14 residues. The CDR3 DNA follows: TGTGCCAGCTCCGAGGGGGCAAGGGTCTATGGCTACACCTTC. The encoded protein is CASSEGARVYGYTF.

V usage is TRBV5-6 and J usage is TRBJ2-7; TRBD1 matches 11 bases. The CDR3 extends over 14 amino acids. CDR1 is SGHDT and CDR2 is YYEEEE in the germline V gene. The J segment lost 2 bases and the V segment lost 6 bases, leaving 4 bases of the junction unmatched. The CDR3 DNA reads TGTGCCAGCACCATGGACAGGGGGCCCTACGAGCAGTACTTC. The encoded protein is CASTMDRGPYEQYF.

V is TRBV7-9 and J is TRBJ1-1; weak D call: TRBD1 (6 bases). With 5 bases removed from V and 8 bases from J, the gap between germline ends came to 9 bases. This CDR3 has 11 residues. CDR1 and CDR2 from the germline V gene are SEHNR and FQNEAQ (reference sequence). This CDR3 is CASSGQTEAFF. As DNA, the CDR3 is TGTGCCAGCAGCGGACAGACAGAAGCTTTCTTT.

The V and J genes are TRBV18 and TRBJ1-1, with D uncertain. V gave up 6 bases and J gave up 11 bases, with 16 bases separating them. The CDR3 covers 12 residues. Germline loops: CDR1 KGHSH, CDR2 LQKENI. CDR3 protein: CASSKRLREAFF. The CDR3 bases are TGTGCCAGCTCCAAACGGCTTCGGGAGGCTTTCTTT.

The chain uses TRBV19 and TRBJ1-1, with D perhaps matching TRBD1 (6 bases). CDR3 length: 14 amino acids. The V and J ends lost 4 bases and 6 bases respectively, with 15 bases between them. In germline, CDR1 is LNHDA, CDR2 SQIVND (reference sequence). The CDR3 here is CASSKGGAGAEAFF. CDR3 sequence (DNA): TGTGCCAGTAGTAAGGGGGGTGCGGGAGCTGAAGCTTTCTTT. Combining the CDR3 with reference TRBV19 and TRBJ1-1 gives the whole variable domain DGGITQSPKYLFRKEGQNVTLSCEQNLNHDAMYWYRQDPGQGLRLIYYSQIVNDFQKGDIAEGYSVSREKKESFPLTVTSAQKNPTAFYLCASSKGGAGAEAFFGQGTRLTVV.

This chain uses TRBV5-6 with TRBJ1-4; D gene unclear. The CDR3 sequence is 15 residues long. Trimming took 3 bases from V and 4 from J, leaving 13 bases between them. Per germline, CDR1 SGHDT and CDR2 YYEEEE. In nucleotides, the CDR3 is TGTGCCAGCAGCTACCGAGGGTTGGGTAATGAAAAACTGTTTTTT. It codes for CASSYRGLGNEKLFF.

In its sample, this clone was seen a few times. This chain connects TRBV27 to TRBJ2-7; D may be TRBD2 (6 bases). Looked up from germline, CDR1 is MNHEY and CDR2 is SMNVEV (reference sequence). The CDR3 sequence is 18 residues long. The ends were cut back, 1 base at V and 2 bases at J, with 21 bases in the middle. Written as DNA, the CDR3 is TGTGCCAGCAGTTTATTAATCCCCCCAAAGCGGGTCCCCTACGAGCAGTACTTC. This codes for CASSLLIPPKRVPYEQYF.

This clone showed up many times. V is TRBV5-1 and J is TRBJ1-1; unclear D gene. The germline V gene has CDR1 SGHRS and CDR2 YFSETQ. This CDR3 is built from 13 residues. The V end lost 0 bases, the J end lost 4 bases, and 7 bases lay between the germline ends. CDR3 amino acids: CASSLDAGTEAFF. CDR3 nucleotide sequence: TGCGCCAGCAGCTTGGATGCGGGCACTGAAGCTTTCTTT. Looking up the rest from reference TRBV5-1 and TRBJ1-1 gives the full variable domain: KAGVTQTPRYLIKTRGQQVTLSCSPISGHRSVSWYQQTPGQGLQFLFEYFSETQRNKGNFPGRFSGRQFSNSRSEMNVSTLELGDSALYLCASSLDAGTEAFFGQGTRLTVV.

This rearrangement joins TRBV5-4 to TRBJ1-2, with D possibly being TRBD1 (6 bases). The length of the CDR3 is 14 residues. V lost 2 bases and J lost 4, with 12 bases in between. Germline lookup yields CDR1 SGHNT and CDR2 YYREEE (reference sequence). CDR3 residues: CASSFGLGGYGYTF. The CDR3 region has the DNA TGTGCCAGCAGCTTTGGTTTAGGGGGCTATGGCTACACCTTC.

The chain is built from TRBV5-6 and TRBJ1-5; D not certain. Trimming shortened V by 5 bases and J by 5 bases, and 8 bases separated the two germline ends. Germline V gene sequence: CDR1 SGHDT, CDR2 YYEEEE. The CDR3 contains 12 residues. The CDR3 region has the DNA TGTGCCAGCAGTCTCCTCGATCAGCCCCAGCATTTT. Encoded protein: CASSLLDQPQHF.

V usage is TRBV6-6 and J usage is TRBJ1-6; D ambiguous. V was pared by 0 bases and J by 7 bases, with 10 bases between. CDR1 MNHNY and CDR2 SVGAGI come from the germline V gene (reference sequence). The length of the CDR3 is 15 residues. The CDR3 protein is CASSYSGGLNSPLHF. CDR3 coding DNA: TGTGCCAGCAGTTACTCGGGAGGGCTGAATTCACCCCTCCACTTT.

The chain combines TRBV10-2 with TRBJ1-5; TRBD1 is a possible D gene (6 bases). Trimming took 0 bases from V and 6 from J, leaving 12 bases between them. The CDR3 spans 15 residues. Germline CDR1 WSHSY, CDR2 SAAADI. CDR3 sequence (DNA): TGCGCCAGCAGTGAGTCGAGAGGGGGTCGTCAGCCCCAGCATTTT. Residues: CASSESRGGRQPQHF.

The rearrangement joins TRBV15 to TRBJ2-2; 7 nucleotides align to TRBD1. With V trimmed by 5 bases and J by 2 bases, 5 bases remained unmatched. The germline V gene has CDR1 LNHNV and CDR2 YYDKDF (reference sequence). The CDR3 is 15 amino acids. The CDR3 here is CATSPGQFNTGELFF. For the CDR3, the DNA is TGTGCCACCAGCCCGGGACAGTTTAACACCGGGGAGCTGTTTTTT. The full variable domain, with the rest looked up from reference TRBV15 and TRBJ2-2, is DAMVIQNPRYQVTQFGKPVTLSCSQTLNHNVMYWYQQKSSQAPKLLFHYYDKDFNNEADTPDNFQSRRPNTSFCFLDIRSPGLGDTAMYLCATSPGQFNTGELFFGEGSRLTVL.

The gene calls are TRBV6-5 and TRBJ1-5; tentative D call: TRBD1 (6 bases). V dropped 2 bases and J dropped 4 bases, with 6 bases sitting between them. The CDR3 spans 13 residues. CDR1 and CDR2 (germline): MNHEY, SVGAGI. CDR3 sequence reads: CASSYDRNQPQHF. In nucleotides, the CDR3 is TGTGCCAGCAGTTACGACAGGAATCAGCCCCAGCATTTT.

The rearrangement uses TRBV5-6 and TRBJ2-7; 9 nucleotides match TRBD2. CDR3 length: 14 amino acids. Germline V gene sequence: CDR1 SGHDT, CDR2 YYEEEE. J gave up 3 bases and V 5 bases, and 6 bases lay outside the gene matches. CDR3 nucleotides: TGTGCCAGCAGTTCGACTAGCGGACTCTACGAGCAGTACTTC. Protein product: CASSSTSGLYEQYF.

V usage is TRBV11-2 and J usage is TRBJ2-5; 8 nucleotides line up with TRBD1. The CDR3 spans 18 residues. The V gene end was trimmed by 0 bases and the J gene end by 2 bases; junction bases not matched to a gene: 11. CDR1 is SGHAT, CDR2 FQNNGV, per germline. CDR3 coding DNA: TGTGCCAGCAGCTTAGAGGGATTGGTCAGGGGGCAGCAAGAGACCCAGTACTTC. Protein product: CASSLEGLVRGQQETQYF.